These 10 T cell receptor beta chains came from one sample sequenced in a study of blood T cells in healthy people across ages. The use of a sample-barcoded 5' primer and a J-beta primer mix characterized a second PCR of roughly 7 to 11 cycles. A single record per CDR3 protein comes from TCRdb applying MiXCR to the 5' RACE reads. The table has roughly 500,000 distinct CDR3 sequences, 24% seen once. This sample also appeared in a second study, on T cells of mothers and their children.

Sequencing was done on a sample of blood. These receptors were collected from a boy aged 5-17 years in good health.

Points on this clonotype: Given a much more abundant clone one base away, this may be a read error. J is TRBJ1-2 and V is TRBV7-2; D is uncertain. There are 15 residues in the CDR3. Germline CDR1 SGHTA, CDR2 FQGNSA. CDR3 coding DNA: TGTGCCGGCAGCTTAGCTGGCGGATCCAACTATGGCTACACCTTC. It translates to CAGSLAGGSNYGYTF.

The chain employs TRBV27 and TRBJ2-7; 7 positions match TRBD1. CDR1 is MNHEY and CDR2 is SMNVEV in the germline V gene (reference sequence). This CDR3 has 15 residues. V shed 3 bases, J shed 2 bases, and the junction held 7 bases outside the gene matches. Here the CDR3 DNA reads TGTGCCAGCAGTTTTTCCCCCGACAGGGCCTACGAGCAGTACTTC. Protein: CASSFSPDRAYEQYF.

This clonotype occurred a few times. V gene TRBV6-2 or TRBV6-3 combines with J gene TRBJ1-4; tentatively, D is TRBD1 (5 bases). The CDR3 loop spans 14 amino acids. Trimming stripped 1 base from V and 8 bases from J, with 11 bases between. The V gene's germline CDR1 is MNHEY and CDR2 SVGEGT. This CDR3 is CASSYLGDSEKLFF. CDR3 coding DNA: TGTGCCAGCAGTTACTTAGGGGACTCGGAAAAACTGTTTTTT.

Of note for this clonotype: Sequence at one end of the junction differs from germline and may be a read error. The chain is built from TRBV20-1 and TRBJ1-2; TRBD1 matches at 10 bases. CDR3 length equals 13 residues. The germline gives CDR1 DFQATT, CDR2 SNEGSKA (reference sequence). The CDR3 sequence: CSADRGPDYGYTF. The CDR3 nucleotides read TGCAGTGCCGACAGGGGGCCGGACTACGGCTACACCTTC.

The rearrangement links TRBV19 to TRBJ1-2; no reliable D call. This CDR3 region has 13 residues. V was clipped by 5 bases and J by 8 bases, with 15 bases between them. CDR1 is LNHDA and CDR2 is SQIVND in the germline V gene (reference sequence). The DNA for the CDR3 is TGTGCCAGTAGTGATGAGCCCGCGGGGGGCTACACCTTC. It is translated as CASSDEPAGGYTF.

The CDR3 loop is CASSISTAGEETQYF. The DNA of the CDR3 is TGTGCCAGCAGCATAAGTACAGCGGGGGAAGAGACCCAGTACTTC. V usage is TRBV7-9 and J usage is TRBJ2-5, with 8 positions matching TRBD2. The length of the CDR3 is 15 residues. The V and J ends lost 5 bases and 3 bases, in that order; junction bases with no gene match: 8. The germline V gene encodes CDR1 SEHNR and CDR2 FQNEAQ (reference sequence). The entire variable domain, with the rest obtained from reference TRBV7-9 and TRBJ2-5, is as follows: DTGVSQNPRHKITKRGQNVTFRCDPISEHNRLYWYRQTLGQGPEFLTYFQNEAQLEKSRLLSDRFSAERPKGSFSTLEIQRTEQGDSAMYLCASSISTAGEETQYFGPGTRLLVL.

Only a few counts were recorded for this clonotype. The chain is built from TRBV27 and TRBJ2-3, with 11 bases identical to TRBD2. The V segment lost 0 bases and the J segment 2 bases; nucleotides outside the gene matches: 4. The CDR3 spans 17 residues. CDR1 is MNHEY, CDR2 SMNVEV, per germline (reference sequence). CDR3 residues: CASSLSPSGGTTDTQYF. The CDR3 region has the DNA TGTGCCAGCAGTTTATCCCCTAGCGGGGGGACCACAGATACGCAGTATTTT.

Regarding this clonotype: The junction and the germline gene differ at one end; a read error may be behind it. The genes are TRBV9 and TRBJ2-5; 12 positions agree with TRBD2. From germline, CDR1 is SGDLS and CDR2 YYNGEE. CDR3 length: 15 residues. CDR3 protein: CASSVDTGVTSGGSF. The CDR3 DNA follows: TGTGCCAGCAGCGTAGATACGGGAGTCACTAGCGGGGGGTCCTTC. Based on the CDR3 plus reference TRBV9 and TRBJ2-5, the full variable domain is DSGVTQTPKHLITATGQRVTLRCSPRSGDLSVYWYQQSLDQGLQFLIQYYNGEERAKGNILERFSAQQFPDLHSELNLSSLELGDSALYFCASSVDTGVTSGGSFGPGTRLLVL.

This clonotype was counted a few times. CDR3 bases: TGTGCCAGCAGCTTTCCGAACACTGAAGCTTTCTTT. This codes for CASSFPNTEAFF. The rearrangement uses TRBV7-9 and TRBJ1-1; D not resolved. The ends were cut back, 3 bases at V and 1 base at J, with 3 bases in the middle. This CDR3 has 12 residues. Germline-derived CDR1 and CDR2 are SEHNR and FQNEAQ (reference sequence).

Points on this clonotype: A read error is possible here, since a much larger clone lies one base away. This chain uses TRBV12-3 or TRBV12-4 with TRBJ1-1, with unresolved D. CDR3 length equals 11 residues. Trimming shortened V by 4 bases and J by 3 bases, and 3 bases separated the two germline ends. The CDR3 protein is CASSYYTEAFF. CDR3 coding DNA: TGTGCCAGCAGTTACTACACTGAAGCTTTCTTT.